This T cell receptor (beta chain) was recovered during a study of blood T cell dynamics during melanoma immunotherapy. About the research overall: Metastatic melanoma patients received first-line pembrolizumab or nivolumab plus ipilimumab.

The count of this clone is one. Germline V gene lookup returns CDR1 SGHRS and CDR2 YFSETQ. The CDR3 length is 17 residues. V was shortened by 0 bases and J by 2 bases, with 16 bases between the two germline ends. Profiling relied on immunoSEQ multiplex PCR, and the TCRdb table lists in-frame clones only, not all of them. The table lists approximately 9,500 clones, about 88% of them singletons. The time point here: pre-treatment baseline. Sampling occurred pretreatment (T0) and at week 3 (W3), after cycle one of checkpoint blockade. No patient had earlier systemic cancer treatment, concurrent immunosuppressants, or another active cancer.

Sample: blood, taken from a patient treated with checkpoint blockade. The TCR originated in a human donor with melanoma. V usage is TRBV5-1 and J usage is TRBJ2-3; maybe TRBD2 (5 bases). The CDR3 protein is CASSLAGWAGPTDTQYF. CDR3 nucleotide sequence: TGCGCCAGCAGCTTGGCCGGTTGGGCGGGTCCCACAGATACGCAGTATTTT.